These 3 T cell receptor beta chains share one sample of origin, sequenced in a study of blood T cell repertoires in COVID-19. Profiled with immunoSEQ multiplex PCR; TCRdb holds only in-frame clones, not every one. Of roughly 70,000 clones in the sample, 70% to 90% were seen once. Sequenced sample: peripheral blood. Receptors were obtained from a man aged 65 to 85 with acute or convalescent COVID-19.

This chain links TRBV5-1 with TRBJ2-3; 12 nucleotides agree with TRBD2. J lost 9 bases, V lost 3 bases, and 8 bases had no gene match. The germline V gene has CDR1 SGHRS and CDR2 YFSETQ. This CDR3 has 15 residues. The DNA of the CDR3 is TGCGCCAGCAGCTCCCAACGGACTAGCGGGGACACGCAGTATTTT. This encodes CASSSQRTSGDTQYF.

The chain couples TRBV28 to TRBJ1-5; possible D gene TRBD1, 6 bases. This CDR3 region has 14 residues. Germline CDR1 MDHEN, CDR2 SYDVKM. The ends were cut back, 6 bases at V and 5 bases at J, with 14 bases in the middle. CDR3 sequence (DNA): TGTGCCAGCAGCCTCACAGGGAAGTATCAGCCCCAGCATTTT. This codes for CASSLTGKYQPQHF.

The chain employs TRBV19 and TRBJ2-2; TRBD2 is a possible D gene (6 bases). Trimming left V 6 bases short and J 1 base short, with 15 bases between. CDR1 is LNHDA and CDR2 is SQIVND in the germline V gene (reference sequence). There are 16 residues in the CDR3. Here the CDR3 reads CASRTTGTQNTGELFF. The CDR3, as DNA: TGTGCCAGTAGAACGACCGGGACTCAGAACACCGGGGAGCTGTTTTTT.